This is a list of T cell receptor beta chains from one sample in a study of control samples from healthy donors and cancer patients. The table came from immunoSEQ multiplex PCR; TCRdb's copy has only in-frame clones and leaves some out. This sample has roughly 100,000 clones, with under 95% found just once. Specimen: blood. The receptor set was obtained from a woman aged 18-29 years in good health. Both conserved end residues are part of each CDR3. D genes are given only for firm matches. The size field is filled for only some rows; it gives once, few, many or a size class.

D gene: TRBD1; clone size: .; J gene: TRBJ1-5; V gene: TRBV10-2; CDR3 protein: CASSPTGTSNQPQHF; CDR3 DNA: TGCGCCAGCAGCCCGACAGGGACTAGCAATCAGCCCCAGCATTTT
D gene: TRBD1; clone size: .; J gene: TRBJ1-5; V gene: TRBV9; CDR3 protein: CASSATGANQPQHF; CDR3 DNA: TGTGCCAGCAGCGCCACAGGGGCCAATCAGCCCCAGCATTTT
D gene: .; clone size: .; J gene: TRBJ1-4; V gene: TRBV9; CDR3 protein: CASSVDPSGINEKLFF; CDR3 DNA: TGTGCCAGCAGCGTAGACCCGTCCGGGATCAATGAAAAACTGTTTTTT
D gene: TRBD2; clone size: .; J gene: TRBJ2-3; V gene: TRBV6-4; CDR3 protein: CASSASGGAPDTQYF; CDR3 DNA: TGTGCCAGCAGTGCTAGCGGGGGGGCCCCAGATACGCAGTATTTT
D gene: .; clone size: .; J gene: TRBJ1-2; V gene: TRBV12-3/TRBV12-4; CDR3 protein: CASSLDGYGYTF; CDR3 DNA: TGTGCCAGCAGTTTAGACGGATATGGCTACACCTTC
D gene: .; clone size: .; J gene: TRBJ1-5; V gene: TRBV13; CDR3 protein: CASSYGGMYQPQHF; CDR3 DNA: TGTGCCAGCAGCTACGGGGGCATGTATCAGCCCCAGCATTTT
D gene: TRBD1; clone size: .; J gene: TRBJ1-4; V gene: TRBV18; CDR3 protein: CASSQSGTGSNEKLFF; CDR3 DNA: TGTGCCAGCTCACAGTCCGGGACAGGGAGTAATGAAAAACTGTTTTTT
D gene: TRBD2; clone size: .; J gene: TRBJ2-7; V gene: TRBV7-6; CDR3 protein: CASSLHGAGVYEQYF; CDR3 DNA: TGTGCCAGCAGCTTACATGGAGCGGGAGTCTACGAGCAGTACTTC
D gene: .; clone size: .; J gene: TRBJ2-7; V gene: TRBV5-4; CDR3 protein: CASSLSSGTYEQYF; CDR3 DNA: TGTGCCAGCAGCTTGTCCTCAGGCACCTACGAGCAGTACTTC
D gene: TRBD1; clone size: .; J gene: TRBJ2-7; V gene: TRBV14; CDR3 protein: CASSPIPPGQHTEQYF; CDR3 DNA: TGTGCCAGCAGCCCGATCCCCCCGGGACAGCACACGGAGCAGTACTTC
D gene: TRBD2; clone size: once; J gene: TRBJ2-1; V gene: TRBV3-1/TRBV3-2; CDR3 protein: CASSERSGGKSDEQFF; CDR3 DNA: TGTGCCAGCAGCGAACGAAGCGGGGGGAAAAGCGATGAGCAGTTCTTC
D gene: .; clone size: few; J gene: TRBJ1-4; V gene: TRBV19; CDR3 protein: CASRNRAGAHEKLFF; CDR3 DNA: TGTGCCAGTAGGAACCGTGCGGGGGCACATGAAAAACTGTTTTTT
D gene: .; clone size: .; J gene: TRBJ1-2; V gene: TRBV18; CDR3 protein: CASSPPSQTNYGYTF; CDR3 DNA: TGTGCCAGCTCACCACCTTCACAGACGAACTATGGCTACACCTTC
D gene: TRBD1; clone size: .; J gene: TRBJ2-5; V gene: TRBV6-1; CDR3 protein: CASSAKSRDRGQGQYF; CDR3 DNA: TGTGCCAGCAGTGCGAAGTCCCGGGACAGAGGACAGGGCCAGTACTTC
D gene: .; clone size: .; J gene: TRBJ1-6; V gene: TRBV11-2; CDR3 protein: CASSSIEFNSPLHF; CDR3 DNA: TGTGCCAGCAGCTCCATCGAGTTCAACTCACCCCTCCACTTT
D gene: .; clone size: .; J gene: TRBJ1-3; V gene: TRBV3-1/TRBV3-2; CDR3 protein: CASSGHRSGNTIYF; CDR3 DNA: TGTGCCAGCAGCGGACATCGCTCTGGAAACACCATATATTTT
D gene: .; clone size: .; J gene: TRBJ1-6; V gene: TRBV25-1; CDR3 protein: CASTWGSDNSPLHF; CDR3 DNA: TGTGCCAGCACTTGGGGGTCGGATAATTCACCCCTCCACTTT
D gene: .; clone size: .; J gene: TRBJ1-2; V gene: TRBV5-1; CDR3 protein: CASSLAETGSGYTF; CDR3 DNA: TGCGCCAGCAGCTTGGCCGAAACAGGGAGTGGCTACACCTTC
D gene: .; clone size: .; J gene: TRBJ1-4; V gene: TRBV10-3; CDR3 protein: CAIRDTQNEKLFF; CDR3 DNA: TGTGCCATCCGGGACACACAGAATGAAAAACTGTTTTTT
D gene: .; clone size: .; J gene: TRBJ2-6; V gene: TRBV18; CDR3 protein: CASSPQASGANVLTF; CDR3 DNA: TGTGCCAGCTCACCACAGGCCTCTGGGGCCAACGTCCTGACTTTC
D gene: .; clone size: .; J gene: TRBJ2-7; V gene: TRBV4-3; CDR3 protein: CASSQDWPSISNRRAAWEQYF; CDR3 DNA: TGCGCCAGCAGCCAAGATTGGCCTAGTATCTCCAACAGGCGGGCGGCTTGGGAGCAGTACTTC
D gene: .; clone size: .; J gene: TRBJ2-3; V gene: TRBV19; CDR3 protein: CASRGPSTDTQYF; CDR3 DNA: TGTGCCAGTAGGGGACCCAGCACAGATACGCAGTATTTT
D gene: TRBD2; clone size: once; J gene: TRBJ2-1; V gene: TRBV10-2; CDR3 protein: CASSRLAGGEYNEQFF; CDR3 DNA: TGCGCCAGCAGCAGGCTAGCGGGAGGCGAATACAATGAGCAGTTCTTC
D gene: .; clone size: .; J gene: TRBJ2-2; V gene: TRBV9; CDR3 protein: CASSVGLGMNTGELFF; CDR3 DNA: TGTGCCAGCAGCGTAGGGCTCGGGATGAACACCGGGGAGCTGTTTTTT
D gene: .; clone size: .; J gene: TRBJ1-5; V gene: TRBV2; CDR3 protein: CASSERGGNQPQHF; CDR3 DNA: TGTGCCAGCAGTGAAAGGGGGGGTAATCAGCCCCAGCATTTT
D gene: .; clone size: .; J gene: TRBJ1-3; V gene: TRBV7-8; CDR3 protein: CASSFQASSGNTIYF; CDR3 DNA: TGTGCCAGCAGCTTTCAGGCGTCCTCTGGAAACACCATATATTTT
D gene: .; clone size: .; J gene: TRBJ1-1; V gene: TRBV4-1; CDR3 protein: CASTRDGRYTEAFF; CDR3 DNA: TGCGCCAGCACCAGAGACGGCAGATACACTGAAGCTTTCTTT
D gene: TRBD1; clone size: .; J gene: TRBJ1-1; V gene: TRBV5-4; CDR3 protein: CASSFRTGLNTEAFF; CDR3 DNA: TGTGCCAGCAGCTTTCGGACAGGTCTGAACACTGAAGCTTTCTTT
D gene: .; clone size: .; J gene: TRBJ1-5; V gene: TRBV6-6; CDR3 protein: CASSYGRTNQPQHF; CDR3 DNA: TGTGCCAGCAGTTACGGCCGTACCAATCAGCCCCAGCATTTT
D gene: .; clone size: .; J gene: TRBJ2-7; V gene: TRBV11-2; CDR3 protein: CASSLERGIQLEQYF; CDR3 DNA: TGTGCCAGCAGCTTAGAGAGGGGTATCCAGCTCGAGCAGTACTTC
D gene: .; clone size: .; J gene: TRBJ1-5; V gene: TRBV28; CDR3 protein: CASSLTPYSNQPQHF; CDR3 DNA: TGTGCCAGCAGTTTAACACCTTATAGCAATCAGCCCCAGCATTTT
D gene: TRBD1; clone size: .; J gene: TRBJ2-7; V gene: TRBV10-3; CDR3 protein: CAIRDRSSYEQYF; CDR3 DNA: TGTGCCATCAGGGACAGGAGCTCCTACGAGCAGTACTTC
D gene: .; clone size: .; J gene: TRBJ2-1; V gene: TRBV12-3/TRBV12-4; CDR3 protein: CASSRLNEQFF; CDR3 DNA: TGTGCCAGCAGTCGTCTGAATGAGCAGTTCTTC
D gene: .; clone size: .; J gene: TRBJ2-1; V gene: TRBV6-1; CDR3 protein: CASSAGSQLGYNEQFF; CDR3 DNA: TGTGCCAGCAGTGCCGGGTCTCAGCTAGGGTACAATGAGCAGTTCTTC
D gene: .; clone size: .; J gene: TRBJ2-7; V gene: TRBV6-2/TRBV6-3; CDR3 protein: CASSLSGPFSYEQYF; CDR3 DNA: TGTGCCAGCAGTTTGTCCGGGCCATTCTCCTACGAGCAGTACTTC
D gene: .; clone size: .; J gene: TRBJ2-1; V gene: TRBV5-4; CDR3 protein: CASSLAGVNEQFF; CDR3 DNA: TGTGCCAGCAGCTTGGCAGGGGTCAATGAGCAGTTCTTC
D gene: .; clone size: .; J gene: TRBJ1-4; V gene: TRBV15; CDR3 protein: CATSGEPGEKLFF; CDR3 DNA: TGTGCCACGTCAGGGGAGCCGGGTGAAAAACTGTTTTTT
D gene: .; clone size: .; J gene: TRBJ1-2; V gene: TRBV5-4; CDR3 protein: CASSLAGELLYGYTF; CDR3 DNA: TGTGCCAGCAGCTTGGCAGGAGAACTACTGTATGGCTACACCTTC
D gene: .; clone size: .; J gene: TRBJ1-5; V gene: TRBV19; CDR3 protein: CASSREGNGDQPQHF; CDR3 DNA: TGTGCCAGTAGTCGGGAAGGAAACGGGGATCAGCCCCAGCATTTT
D gene: TRBD1; clone size: .; J gene: TRBJ1-5; V gene: TRBV11-2; CDR3 protein: CASSPGQGASQPQHF; CDR3 DNA: TGTGCCAGCAGCCCGGGACAGGGGGCGAGTCAGCCCCAGCATTTT
D gene: .; clone size: .; J gene: TRBJ2-1; V gene: TRBV4-2; CDR3 protein: CASSRFIGGASYNEQFF; CDR3 DNA: TGTGCCAGCAGCCGATTTATTGGGGGGGCTTCCTACAATGAGCAGTTCTTC
D gene: .; clone size: .; J gene: TRBJ2-1; V gene: TRBV5-4; CDR3 protein: CASSLVAYNEQFF; CDR3 DNA: TGTGCCAGCAGCTTGGTCGCTTACAATGAGCAGTTCTTC
D gene: TRBD2; clone size: .; J gene: TRBJ2-5; V gene: TRBV6-5; CDR3 protein: CAAGAGPLGKTQYF; CDR3 DNA: TGTGCCGCCGGAGCGGGACCTTTGGGGAAGACCCAGTACTTC
D gene: .; clone size: .; J gene: TRBJ1-5; V gene: TRBV20-1; CDR3 protein: CSASWAAPTDQPQHF; CDR3 DNA: TGCAGTGCTAGTTGGGCGGCCCCGACTGATCAGCCCCAGCATTTT
D gene: .; clone size: .; J gene: TRBJ1-1; V gene: TRBV12-3/TRBV12-4; CDR3 protein: CASSWGTEAFF; CDR3 DNA: TGTGCCAGCAGTTGGGGCACTGAAGCTTTCTTT